This T cell receptor (beta chain) is drawn from a study of blood T cell repertoires in COVID-19. As for the study in general: Donors in the United States, Italy and Spain gave samples during acute or convalescent COVID-19.

TCRdb's table, derived via immunoSEQ multiplex PCR, lists solely in-frame clones and lacks some. Here the sample spans around 210,000 clones, over 75% being singletons. Germline V lookup: CDR1 MGHRA, CDR2 YSYEKL. V was clipped by 0 bases and J by 1 base; unmatched bases: 1. The CDR3 contains 15 residues. J is TRBJ1-1 and V is TRBV4-1; the match to TRBD1 covers 8 bases. Sequencing was done on a sample of peripheral blood. This clonotype was obtained from a man aged 50-60 years with COVID-19, enrolled during active disease. CDR3 sequence: CASSQDDRGNTEAFF. CDR3 sequence (DNA): TGCGCCAGCAGCCAAGATGACAGGGGGAACACTGAAGCTTTCTTT.